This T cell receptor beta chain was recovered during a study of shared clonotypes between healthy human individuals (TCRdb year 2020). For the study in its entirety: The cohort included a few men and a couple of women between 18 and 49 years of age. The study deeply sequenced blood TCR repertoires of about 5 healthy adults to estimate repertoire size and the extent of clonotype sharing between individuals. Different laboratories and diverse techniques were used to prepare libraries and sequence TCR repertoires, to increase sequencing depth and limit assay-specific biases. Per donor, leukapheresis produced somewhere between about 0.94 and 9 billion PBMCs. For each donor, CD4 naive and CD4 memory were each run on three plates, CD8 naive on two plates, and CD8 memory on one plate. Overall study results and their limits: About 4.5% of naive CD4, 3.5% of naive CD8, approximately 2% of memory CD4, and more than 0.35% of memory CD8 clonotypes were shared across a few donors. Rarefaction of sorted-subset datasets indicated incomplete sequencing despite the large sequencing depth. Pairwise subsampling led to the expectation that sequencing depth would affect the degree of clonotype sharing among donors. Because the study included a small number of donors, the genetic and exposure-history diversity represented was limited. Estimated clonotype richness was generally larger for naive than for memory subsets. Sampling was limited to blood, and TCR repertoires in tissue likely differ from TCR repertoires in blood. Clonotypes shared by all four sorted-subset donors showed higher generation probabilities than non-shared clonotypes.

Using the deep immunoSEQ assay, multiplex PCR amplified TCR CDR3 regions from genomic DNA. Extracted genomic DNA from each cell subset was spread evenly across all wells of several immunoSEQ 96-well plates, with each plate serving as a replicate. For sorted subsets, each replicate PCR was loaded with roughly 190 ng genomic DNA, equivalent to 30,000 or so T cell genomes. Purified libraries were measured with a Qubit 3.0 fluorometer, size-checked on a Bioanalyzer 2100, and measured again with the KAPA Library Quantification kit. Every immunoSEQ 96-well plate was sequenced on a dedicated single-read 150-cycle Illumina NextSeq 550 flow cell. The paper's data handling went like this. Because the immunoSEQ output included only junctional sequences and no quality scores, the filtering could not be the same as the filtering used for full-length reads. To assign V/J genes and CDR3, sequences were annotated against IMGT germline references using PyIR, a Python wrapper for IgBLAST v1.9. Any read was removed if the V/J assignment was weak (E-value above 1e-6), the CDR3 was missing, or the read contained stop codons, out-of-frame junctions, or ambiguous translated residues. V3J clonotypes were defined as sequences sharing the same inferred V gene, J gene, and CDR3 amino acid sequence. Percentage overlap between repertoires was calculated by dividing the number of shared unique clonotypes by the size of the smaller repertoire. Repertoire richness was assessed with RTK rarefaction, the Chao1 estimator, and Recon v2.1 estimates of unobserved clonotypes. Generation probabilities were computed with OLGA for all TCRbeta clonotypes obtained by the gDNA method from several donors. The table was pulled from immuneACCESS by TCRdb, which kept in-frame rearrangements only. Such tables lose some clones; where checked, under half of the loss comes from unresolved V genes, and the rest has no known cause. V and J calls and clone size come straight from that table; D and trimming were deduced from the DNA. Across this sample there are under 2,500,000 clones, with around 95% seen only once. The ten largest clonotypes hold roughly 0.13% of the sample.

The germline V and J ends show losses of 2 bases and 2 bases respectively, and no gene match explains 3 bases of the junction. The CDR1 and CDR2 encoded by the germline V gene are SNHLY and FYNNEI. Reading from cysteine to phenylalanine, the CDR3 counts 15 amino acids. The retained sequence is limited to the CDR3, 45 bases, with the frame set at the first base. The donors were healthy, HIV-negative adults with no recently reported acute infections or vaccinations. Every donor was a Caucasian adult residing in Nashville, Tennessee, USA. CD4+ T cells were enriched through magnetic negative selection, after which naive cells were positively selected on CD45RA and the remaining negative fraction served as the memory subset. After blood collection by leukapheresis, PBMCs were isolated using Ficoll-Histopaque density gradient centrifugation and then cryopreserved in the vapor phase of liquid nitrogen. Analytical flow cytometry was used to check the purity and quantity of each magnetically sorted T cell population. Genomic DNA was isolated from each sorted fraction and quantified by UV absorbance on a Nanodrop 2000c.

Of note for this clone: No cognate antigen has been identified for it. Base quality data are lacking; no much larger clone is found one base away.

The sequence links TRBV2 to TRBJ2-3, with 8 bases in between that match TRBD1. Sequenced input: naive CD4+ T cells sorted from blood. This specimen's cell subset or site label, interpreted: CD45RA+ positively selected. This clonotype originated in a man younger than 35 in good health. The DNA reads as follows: TGTGCCAGCAGTGAATTCCAGGGGGCCACAGATACGCAGTATTTT. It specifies CASSEFQGATDTQYF.